These 5 T cell receptor beta chains were all obtained from the same sample, sequenced in a study of shared clonotypes between healthy human individuals. The table came from immunoSEQ multiplex PCR; TCRdb's copy has only in-frame clones and leaves some out. Counted here are about 820,000 clones, approximately 92% occurring once; the ten biggest clones make up under 30%. CD45RO-negative cells were positively selected for CCR7, leaving out terminally differentiated effector memory CD45RA+ cells. The sequencing input was naive CD8+ T cells sorted from blood. These receptor sequences come from a man aged 25 to 45 in good health.

The chain uses TRBV6-5 and TRBJ2-2, with a weak D call TRBD1 (5 bases). The CDR3 contains 15 residues. The germline gives CDR1 MNHEY, CDR2 SVGAGI. Trimming left V 4 bases short and J 12 bases short, with 21 bases between. This CDR3 reads CASSSQGRVENKLFF. Here the CDR3 DNA reads TGTGCCAGCAGTTCGCAGGGCCGAGTCGAGAATAAGCTGTTTTTT.

The chain links TRBV6-1 to TRBJ2-1; possible D gene TRBD2, 7 bases. There are 14 residues in the CDR3. V lost 4 bases, J lost 4 bases, and 11 bases lay in between. The germline V gene has CDR1 MNHNS and CDR2 SASEGT. The CDR3 sequence is CASSAKGGYNEQFF. The CDR3 DNA reads TGTGCCAGCAGTGCAAAGGGGGGGTACAATGAGCAGTTCTTC.

The DNA for the CDR3 is TGTGCCAGCAGCATTGGGACAGGGCTACAGCCCCAGCATTTT. This codes for CASSIGTGLQPQHF. V usage is TRBV9 and J usage is TRBJ1-5; TRBD1 matches at 9 bases. Trimming cost V 4 bases and J 7 bases; bases outside gene matches: 6. CDR1 SGDLS and CDR2 YYNGEE come from the germline V gene. The CDR3 covers 14 residues.

The chain recombines TRBV18 with TRBJ2-5, with 7 bases lining up with TRBD1. CDR3 length: 14 residues. In germline, CDR1 is KGHSH, CDR2 LQKENI. V gave up 6 bases and J gave up 9 bases; unmatched junction bases: 13. CDR3 nucleotide sequence: TGTGCCAGCTCTCTGGGGACAGCTTTTGACGCCCAGTACTTC. Translated, it gives CASSLGTAFDAQYF.

V gene TRBV7-9 combines with J gene TRBJ2-1, with TRBD2 identical over 7 bases. V trimming: 5 bases; J trimming: 5 bases; junction bases outside the gene matches: 15. Germline-derived CDR1 and CDR2 are SEHNR and FQNEAQ (reference sequence). The CDR3 is 17 amino acids. CDR3 coding DNA: TGTGCCAGCAGCACAAGCGGGGCCGTCCAGGCTCACAATGAGCAGTTCTTC. The encoded protein is CASSTSGAVQAHNEQFF.